These T cell receptor beta chains were read from a single sample in a study of T cell changes during pregnancy in multiple sclerosis. The assay was immunoSEQ multiplex PCR, and TCRdb's table has in-frame clones only and misses some. The profile covers approximately 50,000 clones, with approximately 90% appearing a single time and 10% taken by the ten largest. Here the sequenced sample was CD8+ T cells from peripheral blood mononuclear cells, taken after pregnancy. These receptors were collected from a female donor with multiple sclerosis, enrolled in a pregnancy study. Each CDR3 is given without its conserved first and last residue. A clone size is listed for some rows: how often the clone was seen (once, few, many), or a class if it is expanded.

ASSFVETQY,.,TRBV28
ASSPAGRSNEQF,.,TRBV11-3
ASSRVGGTEAF,once,TRBV14
AGDRDRRLSSGNTIY,.,TRBV6-4
ATSRVVGGGNQPQH,once,TRBV15
ATSRASGGPETQY,.,TRBV15
ASSQFDCNQPQH,.,TRBV27
ATVGTDNYGYT,few,TRBV10-3
ASSSFRDSPPNQPQH,.,TRBV5-6
ASRSGTGLGYGYT,.,TRBV6-6
AIRPPPGQGSHGDYGYT,.,TRBV10-3
ASSLVYQETQY,.,TRBV5-1
ASSFLAGGHTGELF,.,TRBV5-1
SVSEGGSNQPQH,.,TRBV29-1